Here is one T cell receptor beta chain with its context. Its antigen is currently not known. Per-base qualities were not stored, and no clone one base away is much larger. Peripheral blood CD8+ and CD4+ T cells from healthy donors, Susac syndrome patients and multiple sclerosis patients were profiled using high-throughput TCR beta sequencing. Multiple sclerosis controls were treatment-naive patients with stable or active relapsing-remitting disease fulfilling revised McDonald criteria. Bulk CD8+ and CD4+ T cells were purified by magnetic negative isolation, while CD8+ TEMRA cells were enriched using FACS. Blood was drawn into EDTA tubes, processed within 24 hours, and PBMCs were isolated by density gradient centrifugation. PBMCs destined for TCR sequencing were cryopreserved in liquid nitrogen and later thawed in a 37 °C water bath. Purity of sorted or isolated CD4+, CD8+ and CD8+ TEMRA cells was at least 90%.

RNA was extracted using the RNeasy kit, and about 0.5 to 1 ug of the RNA was reverse transcribed with random hexamers. The immunoSEQ multiplex PCR assay, covering 54 Vbeta and 13 Jbeta segments, was used to amplify TCR beta CDR3 regions. To correct PCR amplification bias, a synthetic template baseline was used for both primer optimization and computational correction. Per the original workflow: Only productive sequences were kept, with reads annotated to V, D and J genes according to IMGT and analyzed in immunoSEQ Analyzer. To calculate clonality, Shannon entropy was normalized by log2 of the number of productive unique sequences and then subtracted from one. Public and private clones were assessed among the 100 most prevalent clones of each patient and control. Susac-specific clones were defined as absent from healthy and MS cohorts, 850 to 1,300 published viral clones and other ImmuneACCESS disease sequences. TCRdb applied fastp at Q25 and MiXCR to the public reads, then kept only in-frame beta chains. Each entry is one CDR3 protein sequence, shown with its most common DNA and genes. The V and J calls were not made by the authors but by TCRdb's processing. The sample profile shows a few hundred thousand distinct CDR3 sequences; 85% to 95% of them were found once. The top ten clones comprise 0.082% of the sample.

The record originates from a study of CD8 T cells in Susac syndrome (dated by TCRdb to between 2018 and 2020). Describing the broader study: Whether CD8+ T cell activation and differentiation in Susac syndrome was antigen driven was tested using repertoire sequencing.

Broader findings and caveats from the paper: The TCR sequencing and HLA analysis was acknowledged to have included a relatively small number of individuals.

The germline V gene supplies CDR1 ENHRY and CDR2 SYGVKD. V loses 4 bases of germline sequence and J loses 8 bases, and the interval between the two ends is 8 bases. The CDR3 sequence holds 11 residues, the cysteine and phenylalanine included. The retained sequence is limited to the CDR3, 33 bases, with the frame set at the first base. The sequence links TRBV10-3 to TRBJ1-2; the D gene is possibly TRBD1, with 5 bases matching. The receptor comes from a human donor with multiple sclerosis. The material sequenced was CD4+ T cells from PBMCs. The DNA reads as follows: TGTGCCATCAGTGGAGGGACGGGCTACACCTTC. Protein translation: CAISGGTGYTF.